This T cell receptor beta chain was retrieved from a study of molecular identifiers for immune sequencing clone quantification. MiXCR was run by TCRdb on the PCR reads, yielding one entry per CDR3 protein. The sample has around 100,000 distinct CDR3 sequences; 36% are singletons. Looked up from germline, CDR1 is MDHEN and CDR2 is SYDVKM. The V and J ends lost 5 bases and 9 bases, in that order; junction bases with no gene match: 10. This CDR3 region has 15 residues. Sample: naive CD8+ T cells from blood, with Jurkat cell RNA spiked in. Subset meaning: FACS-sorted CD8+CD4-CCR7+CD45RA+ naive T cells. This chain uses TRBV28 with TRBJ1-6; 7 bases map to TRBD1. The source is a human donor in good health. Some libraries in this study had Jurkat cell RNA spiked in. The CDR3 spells CASSPGQLRSSPLHF. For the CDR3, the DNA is TGTGCCAGCAGTCCGGGACAGCTCAGGAGTTCACCCCTCCACTTT.